A selection of T cell receptor beta chains follows, all from one sample in a study of blood T cell repertoires in COVID-19. Libraries were prepared by immunoSEQ multiplex PCR; TCRdb keeps only in-frame clonotypes and omits some of them. The sample consists of roughly 200,000 clones, roughly 90% of them appearing once. The sample comprised peripheral blood. All receptors derive from a man aged 18 to 35 with active or convalescent COVID-19. The CDR3 runs from the conserved cysteine through the conserved F or W. The D gene is left open where the match is weak. The size entry is marked missing in some rows and otherwise reads once, few, many or a size class.

V: TRBV6-6
D: TRBD1
size: few
J: TRBJ1-4
DNA: TGTGCCAGCAGCTCCGGGACAGGGGCTGAAAAACTGTTTTTT
CDR3: CASSSGTGAEKLFF

V: TRBV7-8
D: TRBD1
size: once
J: TRBJ1-1
DNA: TGTGCCAGCAGCCGAGCGACAGGGATCAACACTGAAGCTTTCTTT
CDR3: CASSRATGINTEAFF

V: TRBV2
D: .
size: .
J: TRBJ2-3
DNA: TGTGCCAGCGGCCCTGCATTCACAGATACGCAGTATTTT
CDR3: CASGPAFTDTQYF

V: TRBV15
D: TRBD1
size: .
J: TRBJ1-2
DNA: TGTGCCACCAGAGGACAGGGCCGGAACTATGGCTACACCTTC
CDR3: CATRGQGRNYGYTF

V: TRBV6-5
D: .
size: .
J: TRBJ2-3
DNA: TGTGCCAGCACCCCCTGGGGGCTCACAGATACGCAGTATTTT
CDR3: CASTPWGLTDTQYF

V: TRBV27
D: TRBD1
size: .
J: TRBJ1-2
DNA: TGTGCCAGCAGGGCCCCGGGACAGGGTAACTATGGCTACACCTTC
CDR3: CASRAPGQGNYGYTF

V: TRBV27
D: .
size: .
J: TRBJ1-2
DNA: TGTGCCAGCAGTTTCGGAGCCCCCACTAACTATGGCTACACCTTC
CDR3: CASSFGAPTNYGYTF

V: TRBV7-8
D: TRBD2
size: .
J: TRBJ2-3
DNA: TGTGCCAGCAGCTTAGAAAATGGCGGGAGTACAGATACGCAGTATTTT
CDR3: CASSLENGGSTDTQYF

V: TRBV10-1
D: TRBD2
size: once
J: TRBJ2-1
DNA: TGCGCCAGCAGCCGCGGGGGGGCTATGGAGCAGTTCTTC
CDR3: CASSRGGAMEQFF

V: TRBV5-1
D: TRBD1
size: .
J: TRBJ1-1
DNA: TGCGCCAGCAGCCTATCCGGGACAGGCAGTTCGATGTCTGAAGCTTTCTTT
CDR3: CASSLSGTGSSMSEAFF

V: TRBV2
D: TRBD2
size: .
J: TRBJ2-7
DNA: TGTGCCAGCAGCCGCGGACTAGCGACGGGGGAGCAGTACTTC
CDR3: CASSRGLATGEQYF

V: TRBV4-1
D: TRBD1
size: .
J: TRBJ1-2
DNA: TGCGCCAGCAGCCGCCACAGGGGTGGAAATGGCTACACCTTC
CDR3: CASSRHRGGNGYTF

V: TRBV14
D: .
size: .
J: TRBJ1-1
DNA: TGTGCCAGCAGCCCCTCCGGGTTGAACACTGAAGCTTTCTTT
CDR3: CASSPSGLNTEAFF

V: TRBV19
D: TRBD1
size: .
J: TRBJ1-2
DNA: TGTGCCAGTAGCACAGACAGGGGGTCCTATGGCTACACCTTC
CDR3: CASSTDRGSYGYTF

V: TRBV5-5
D: .
size: .
J: TRBJ2-2
DNA: TGTGCCAGCAGCTTGCGGGGTCCGGACACCGGGGAGCTGTTTTTT
CDR3: CASSLRGPDTGELFF

V: TRBV27
D: .
size: .
J: TRBJ1-3
DNA: TGTGCCAGCCCCACACGGAGCTCTGGAAACACCATATATTTT
CDR3: CASPTRSSGNTIYF

V: TRBV6-1
D: TRBD1
size: .
J: TRBJ2-7
DNA: TGTGCCAGCAGTGAAGGGACAGGGGGCTCCTACGAGCAGTACTTC
CDR3: CASSEGTGGSYEQYF

V: TRBV12-5
D: TRBD1
size: .
J: TRBJ2-7
DNA: TGTGCTAGTGGTTTAATTGGGACAGGCAAATACGAGCAGTACTTC
CDR3: CASGLIGTGKYEQYF

V: TRBV4-2
D: TRBD2
size: .
J: TRBJ2-1
DNA: TGTGCCAGCAGCCAGGGACTAGCAGATGAGCAGTTCTTC
CDR3: CASSQGLADEQFF

V: TRBV5-6
D: .
size: .
J: TRBJ2-3
DNA: TGTGCCAGCAGCTTGGGTCACGGGCAGGGATCCACAGATACGCAGTATTTT
CDR3: CASSLGHGQGSTDTQYF

V: TRBV12-3/TRBV12-4
D: TRBD1
size: .
J: TRBJ1-6
DNA: TGTGCCAGCAGACGGACAGGCGATTCACCCCTCCACTTT
CDR3: CASRRTGDSPLHF

V: TRBV5-4
D: .
size: .
J: TRBJ2-3
DNA: TGTGCCAGCAGCCCCATGGGAGGAGGGTGGGATACGCAGTATTTT
CDR3: CASSPMGGGWDTQYF

V: TRBV7-9
D: .
size: .
J: TRBJ1-1
DNA: TGTGCCAGCAGCTTACCCCTCGGGGGGGCGGGCACTGAAGCTTTCTTT
CDR3: CASSLPLGGAGTEAFF

V: TRBV5-1
D: .
size: once
J: TRBJ2-2
DNA: TGCGCCAGCAGCCGTGGGGACTCGAACACCGGGGAGCTGTTTTTT
CDR3: CASSRGDSNTGELFF

V: TRBV5-4
D: TRBD1
size: .
J: TRBJ1-2
DNA: TGTGCCAGCAGCTTGGATTGGGACAGGCTCTACACCTTC
CDR3: CASSLDWDRLYTF

V: TRBV7-2
D: TRBD2
size: .
J: TRBJ2-7
DNA: TGTGCCAGCAGCTTAGTGCCTAGCGGGAGGGCAGACGAGCAGTACTTC
CDR3: CASSLVPSGRADEQYF

V: TRBV4-1
D: .
size: many
J: TRBJ2-1
DNA: TGCGCCAGCAGCCAAGAACCCGTCAGGTCTTACTACAATGAGCAGTTCTTC
CDR3: CASSQEPVRSYYNEQFF

V: TRBV25-1
D: .
size: .
J: TRBJ1-1
DNA: TGTGCCAGCAGTGAGTCGGGGACTGAAGCTTTCTTT
CDR3: CASSESGTEAFF

V: TRBV15
D: .
size: medium-sized
J: TRBJ1-5
DNA: TGTGCCACCAGCCAGTCGTCTCAGCCCCAGCATTTT
CDR3: CATSQSSQPQHF

V: TRBV2
D: TRBD1
size: .
J: TRBJ2-7
DNA: TGTGCCAGCAGTGAAGGGACAGGGATCCTCTACGAGCAGTACTTC
CDR3: CASSEGTGILYEQYF

V: TRBV29-1
D: TRBD1
size: few
J: TRBJ1-1
DNA: TGCAGCGTGGCACAGGGGGACACTGAAGCTTTCTTT
CDR3: CSVAQGDTEAFF

V: TRBV5-1
D: .
size: once
J: TRBJ2-3
DNA: TGCGCCAGCAGCTTTCCTCCAGATACGCAGTATTTT
CDR3: CASSFPPDTQYF

V: TRBV18
D: .
size: .
J: TRBJ2-2
DNA: TGTGCCAGCTCACCAGCAGGGGTCGGCGGGGAGCTGTTTTTT
CDR3: CASSPAGVGGELFF

V: TRBV28
D: .
size: .
J: TRBJ1-4
DNA: TGTGCCAGCAGTTCACCCGAATTTGCGGGGGGTGGCGAAAAACTGTTTTTT
CDR3: CASSSPEFAGGGEKLFF

V: TRBV14
D: .
size: few
J: TRBJ2-6
DNA: TGTGCCAGCAGCCCGATGTCAGTGGCCAACGTCCTGACTTTC
CDR3: CASSPMSVANVLTF

V: TRBV10-2
D: .
size: once
J: TRBJ2-1
DNA: TGCGCCACCTCGGCCGGACTGATCACCTACAATGAGCAGTTCTTC
CDR3: CATSAGLITYNEQFF